This TCR beta chain was sequenced during a study of blood T cell repertoires in COVID-19. Study details: Acute and convalescent COVID-19 samples came from the United States, Italy and Spain. T cells, B-cell-depleted T cells, or PBMCs provided the cDNA or gDNA that served as material.

As originally analysed: Estimated nucleated cell counts came from reference gene primer amplification. Sequencing was performed with immunoSEQ multiplex PCR; in TCRdb, only in-frame clones are kept and a portion is missing. That table furnishes V, J and clone size, whereas the DNA furnished D and trimming. Of about 180,000 clones listed, roughly four fifths are singletons. Germline V gene data show CDR1 as MDHEN and CDR2 as SYDVKM. The CDR3 spans 15 residues. V was clipped by 3 bases and J by 3 bases, with 15 bases between them. Seattle cases were enrolled at active infection and followed longitudinally.

What was sequenced was peripheral blood. The chain has TRBV28 and TRBJ2-7, with D perhaps matching TRBD1 (5 bases). The TCR was taken from a woman between 70 and 85 years old with COVID-19, enrolled during active disease. The chain's CDR3 is CASSFGGATFYEQYF. The DNA for the CDR3 is TGTGCCAGCAGTTTTGGTGGGGCAACCTTCTACGAGCAGTACTTC. The whole variable domain, filled in from reference TRBV28 and TRBJ2-7, reads DVKVTQSSRYLVKRTGEKVFLECVQDMDHENMFWYRQDPGLGLRLIYFSYDVKMKEKGDIPEGYSVSREKKERFSLILESASTNQTSMYLCASSFGGATFYEQYFGPGTRLTVT.